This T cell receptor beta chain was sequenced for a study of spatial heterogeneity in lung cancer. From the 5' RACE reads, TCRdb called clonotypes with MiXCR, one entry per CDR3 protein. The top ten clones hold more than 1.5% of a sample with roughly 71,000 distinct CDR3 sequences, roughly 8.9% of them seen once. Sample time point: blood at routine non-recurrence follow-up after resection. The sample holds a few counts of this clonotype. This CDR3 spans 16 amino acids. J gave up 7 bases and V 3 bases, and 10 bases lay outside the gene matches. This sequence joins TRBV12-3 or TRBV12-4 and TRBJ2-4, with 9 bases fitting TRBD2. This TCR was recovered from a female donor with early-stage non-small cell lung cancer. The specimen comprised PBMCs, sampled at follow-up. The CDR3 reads CASSLRGRANWNIQYF. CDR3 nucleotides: TGTGCCAGCAGTTTGCGCGGGAGGGCGAATTGGAACATTCAGTACTTC.